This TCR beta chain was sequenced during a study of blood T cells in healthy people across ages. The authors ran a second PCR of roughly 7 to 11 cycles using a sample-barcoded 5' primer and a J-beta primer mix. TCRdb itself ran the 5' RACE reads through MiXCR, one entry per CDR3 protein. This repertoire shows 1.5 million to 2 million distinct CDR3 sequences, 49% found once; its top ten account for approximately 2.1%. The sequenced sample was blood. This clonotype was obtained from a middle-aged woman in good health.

CDR3 region: CASSLKGGTGTSAYGQYF. CDR3 coding DNA: TGCGCCAGCAGCTTGAAGGGTGGGACCGGGACTAGCGCCTACGGGCAGTACTTC. The rearrangement links TRBV5-1 to TRBJ2-4, with 10 bases fitting TRBD2. The CDR3 loop spans 18 amino acids. The V and J ends lost 1 base and 13 bases, in that order; junction bases with no gene match: 20. Germline CDR1 SGHRS, CDR2 YFSETQ.